Below, 14 T cell receptor beta chains from the same sample are listed, as sequenced in a study of cytomegalovirus exposure and HLA in healthy donors. The PCR had 60 Vbeta and 13 Jbeta primers. Using immunoSEQ multiplex PCR, the repertoire was profiled, and TCRdb retains in-frame clones only, with some absent. The sample records about 37,000 clones, 74% being singletons. The sample consisted of PBMCs. Every receptor here comes from a man aged 30 to 45 in good health and CMV-seronegative.

V is TRBV19 and J is TRBJ1-5; D possibly corresponds to TRBD1 (6 bases). This CDR3 is built from 14 residues. Germline-derived CDR1 and CDR2 are LNHDA and SQIVND (reference sequence). The V end was cut by 5 bases, the J end by 1 base, with 9 bases between. CDR3 sequence (DNA): TGTGCCAGTAGTTTCACAGGGAGCAATCAGCCCCAGCATTTT. This gives the protein CASSFTGSNQPQHF. Drawing the rest from reference TRBV19 and TRBJ1-5, the complete variable domain is DGGITQSPKYLFRKEGQNVTLSCEQNLNHDAMYWYRQDPGQGLRLIYYSQIVNDFQKGDIAEGYSVSREKKESFPLTVTSAQKNPTAFYLCASSFTGSNQPQHFGDGTRLSIL.

The chain joins TRBV6-5 to TRBJ1-5, with unresolved D. The CDR3 length is 11 residues. V was shortened by 7 bases and J by 5 bases, with 6 bases between the two germline ends. From germline, CDR1 is MNHEY and CDR2 SVGAGI. CDR3 in amino acids: CASIPDQPQHF. The DNA of the CDR3 is TGTGCCAGCATTCCCGATCAGCCCCAGCATTTT.

This clone was seen a few times. The V call is TRBV6-5, the J call TRBJ1-5; the match to TRBD1 covers 8 bases. CDR3 length: 14 amino acids. Trimming took 6 bases from V and 6 from J; bases not matched to a gene: 7. CDR1 is MNHEY and CDR2 is SVGAGI in the germline V gene. In DNA, the CDR3 is TGTGCCAGCAGCTTAGGACAGGGAAGTCAGCCCCAGCATTTT. Amino acid sequence: CASSLGQGSQPQHF.

For the CDR3, the DNA is TGTGCCAGTAGTGAGACTAGCGGGAGCTTCGATGAGCAGTTCTTC. Translating it yields CASSETSGSFDEQFF. The chain employs TRBV19 and TRBJ2-1; 12 bases align to TRBD2. Germline V gene lookup returns CDR1 LNHDA and CDR2 SQIVND (reference sequence). V trimming: 5 bases; J trimming: 8 bases; junction bases outside the gene matches: 7. CDR3 length: 15 residues.

This clone showed up just a few times. The chain links TRBV5-4 to TRBJ1-2; D uncertain. Trimming cost V 9 bases and J 4 bases, with 19 bases left between them. The CDR3 is 14 amino acids. Germline V CDR1 and CDR2: SGHNT, YYREEE (reference sequence). The CDR3 reads CATRGEGVSYGYTF. The CDR3 region has the DNA TGTGCCACCCGCGGGGAAGGAGTATCCTATGGCTACACCTTC. The entire variable domain, with the rest obtained from reference TRBV5-4 and TRBJ1-2, is as follows: ETGVTQSPTHLIKTRGQQVTLRCSSQSGHNTVSWYQQALGQGPQFIFQYYREEENGRGNFPPRFSGLQFPNYSSELNVNALELDDSALYLCATRGEGVSYGYTFGSGTRLTVV.

The CDR3: CASSLGIHNEQFF. The CDR3 coding sequence is TGTGCCAGCAGCCTCGGGATCCACAATGAGCAGTTCTTC. The chain uses TRBV11-3 and TRBJ2-1; D might be TRBD2 (5 bases). V was pared by 5 bases and J by 5 bases, with 10 bases between. The length of the CDR3 is 13 residues. Germline V gene data show CDR1 as SGHNT and CDR2 as YENEEA.

V usage is TRBV11-2 and J usage is TRBJ1-1; D uncertain. The V gene lost 3 bases and the J gene lost 11 bases, with 13 bases spanning the gap. Germline values: CDR1 SGHAT, CDR2 FQNNGV. This CDR3 has 12 amino acids. CDR3 sequence reads: CASSFSDSPAFF. The CDR3 DNA reads as TGTGCCAGCAGCTTTTCGGACTCGCCGGCTTTCTTT.

The rearrangement links TRBV6-1 to TRBJ2-7; D perhaps matches TRBD2 (5 bases). Germline V CDR1 and CDR2: MNHNS, SASEGT. V lost 7 bases, J lost 9 bases, and 19 bases lay in between. The CDR3 loop spans 13 amino acids. The CDR3 reads CASNQPSRETQYF. CDR3 nucleotide sequence: TGTGCCAGCAATCAACCCTCGAGGGAGACGCAGTACTTC.

This clone occurred a few times. CDR3 residues: CASSEEQGGANVLTF. The CDR3 DNA reads TGTGCCAGCAGTGAGGAACAGGGTGGGGCCAACGTCCTGACTTTC. The rearrangement links TRBV6-1 to TRBJ2-6; D perhaps matches TRBD1 (6 bases). The V end lost 3 bases, the J end lost 3 bases, and 9 bases lay between the germline ends. The CDR3 consists of 15 residues. Germline CDR1 and CDR2: MNHNS and SASEGT.

Only a few counts were recorded for this clone. The J gene is TRBJ2-7, the V gene TRBV7-9; D gene unclear. Germline loops: CDR1 SEHNR, CDR2 FQNEAQ (reference sequence). This CDR3 has 12 residues. Deletions cut 1 base from V and 3 bases from J, with 4 bases between. The CDR3 DNA is TGTGCCAGCAGCTTAGTCGGCTACGAGCAGTACTTC. Translation gives CASSLVGYEQYF.

The chain recombines TRBV19 with TRBJ1-5, with 9 nucleotides matching TRBD1. CDR3 length: 15 residues. V shed 8 bases, J shed 3 bases, and the junction held 8 bases outside the gene matches. Germline V CDR1 and CDR2: LNHDA, SQIVND (reference sequence). The chain's CDR3 is CASAADRGDNQPQHF. CDR3 bases: TGTGCCAGTGCCGCCGACAGGGGGGACAATCAGCCCCAGCATTTT.

This clone was seen a single time. V gene TRBV9 combines with J gene TRBJ2-7; TRBD2 agrees at 9 bases. V dropped 1 base and J dropped 1; count of bases not matched to a gene: 12. The CDR3 totals 18 residues. Germline V CDR1 and CDR2: SGDLS, YYNGEE. The CDR3 DNA reads TGTGCCAGCAGCGTACTAGCGGGAAGAATCCGAGCATCCTACGAGCAGTACTTC. Its translation: CASSVLAGRIRASYEQYF.

The V call is TRBV11-2, the J call TRBJ1-1; TRBD1 aligns across 7 bases. Germline values: CDR1 SGHAT, CDR2 FQNNGV. The CDR3 sequence is 15 residues long. Losses at the gene ends were 5 bases for V and 4 bases for J; bases not matched to a gene: 10. CDR3 in amino acids: CASSHLRGRGTEAFF. For the CDR3, the DNA is TGTGCCAGCAGCCACCTGAGGGGGCGAGGCACTGAAGCTTTCTTT.

This clone occurred once. The genes are TRBV18 and TRBJ1-2; 7 nucleotides match TRBD1. The trim removed 0 bases at V and 7 bases at J, leaving 5 bases unmatched. In germline, CDR1 is KGHSH, CDR2 LQKENI. This CDR3 spans 14 amino acids. CDR3 nucleotides: TGTGCCAGCTCACCACCGGACAGGAGTGGTGGCTACACCTTC. Its protein product is CASSPPDRSGGYTF.